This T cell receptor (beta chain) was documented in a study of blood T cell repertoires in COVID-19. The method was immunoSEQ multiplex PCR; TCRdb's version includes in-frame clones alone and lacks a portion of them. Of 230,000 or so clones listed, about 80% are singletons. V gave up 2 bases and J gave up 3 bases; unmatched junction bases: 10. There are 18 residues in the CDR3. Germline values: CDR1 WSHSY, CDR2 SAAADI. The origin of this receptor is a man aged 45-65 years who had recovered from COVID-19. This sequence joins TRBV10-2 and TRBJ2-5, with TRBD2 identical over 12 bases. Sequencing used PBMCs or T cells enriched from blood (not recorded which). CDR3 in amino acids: CASSEPNPSGGAKETQYF. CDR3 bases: TGCGCCAGCAGTGAGCCGAACCCTAGCGGGGGGGCCAAAGAGACCCAGTACTTC.